Reported below is one TCR beta chain. No cognate antigen has been identified for it. The input lacks base qualities; no much larger clone sits a single base away. The sample comes from a study of shared clonotypes between healthy human individuals (TCRdb year 2020). Broadly, across the study: The cohort included a few men and two women between 18 and 49 years of age. Blood TCR repertoires of five healthy adults were deeply sequenced to estimate repertoire size and the extent of clonotype sharing between individuals. For each donor, three plates each were used for CD4 naive and CD4 memory, two plates were used for CD8 naive, and one plate was used for CD8 memory. Libraries were prepared and TCR repertoires were sequenced by different laboratories using diverse techniques, in order to increase sequencing depth and limit assay-specific biases. Per donor, leukapheresis produced somewhere between about 0.9 and 9 billion PBMCs.

Healthy HIV-negative adults with no recently reported acute infections or vaccinations were included as donors. Only Caucasian adults living in Nashville, Tennessee, USA were represented among the donors. CD4+ T cells were enriched by magnetic negative selection, after which naive cells were positively selected on CD45RA and the negative fraction was taken as the memory subset. Blood was obtained by leukapheresis, after which PBMCs were separated by Ficoll-Histopaque density gradient centrifugation and cryopreserved in liquid nitrogen vapor phase. Analytical flow cytometry was used to check the purity and quantity of every magnetically sorted T cell population. Each sorted fraction had its genomic DNA isolated and then quantified by UV absorbance on a Nanodrop 2000c. Paper-wide results and their limitations: Clonotypes shared by all four sorted-subset donors showed higher generation probabilities than non-shared clonotypes. Incomplete sequencing was indicated by rarefaction of sorted-subset datasets, despite the large sequencing depth. Based on pairwise subsampling, the degree of clonotype sharing among donors was expected to be affected by sequencing depth. The genetic and exposure-history diversity represented was limited by the small number of donors. Naive subsets generally had larger estimated clonotype richness than memory subsets. Across four donors, around 5.4% of naive CD4, 3% to 4% of naive CD8, roughly 2.3% of memory CD4, and roughly 0.4% of memory CD8 clonotypes were shared. Sampling was limited to blood, and TCR repertoires in tissue likely differ from TCR repertoires in blood.

Taken from cysteine to phenylalanine, the CDR3 has 14 residues. The retained sequence is limited to the CDR3, 42 bases, with the frame set at the first base. V ends up 5 bases short and J 4 bases short, with an unmatched junction base count of 2. Taken from the germline V gene, the CDR1 and CDR2 loops are SGHRS and YFSETQ. Using the deep immunoSEQ assay, TCR CDR3 regions were amplified from genomic DNA by multiplex PCR. Extracted genomic DNA from each cell subset was distributed evenly across all wells of several immunoSEQ 96-well plates, and each plate was treated as a replicate. For sorted subsets, each replicate PCR was loaded with around 220 ng genomic DNA, equivalent to 25,000 to 30,000 T cell genomes. The purified libraries were quantified using a Qubit 3.0 fluorometer, sized with a Bioanalyzer 2100, and then quantified again using the KAPA Library Quantification kit. A separate single-read 150-cycle Illumina NextSeq 550 flow cell was used to sequence each immunoSEQ 96-well plate. The original methods were these. The immunoSEQ output contained only junctional sequences without quality scores, so filtering could not match that applied to full-length reads. Sequences were annotated with PyIR, a Python wrapper for IgBLAST v1.9, and V/J genes and CDR3 were assigned using IMGT germline references. Any read was removed if the V/J assignment was weak (E-value above 1e-6), the CDR3 was missing, or the read contained stop codons, out-of-frame junctions, or ambiguous translated residues. V3J clonotypes were defined by identical inferred V gene, J gene, and CDR3 amino acid sequence. To compute the percentage overlap between repertoires, the number of shared unique clonotypes was divided by the size of the smaller repertoire. Richness of each repertoire was evaluated using RTK rarefaction, the Chao1 estimator, and Recon v2.1 estimates of unobserved clonotypes. OLGA was used to compute generation probabilities for all TCRbeta clonotypes that the gDNA method yielded from several donors. Drawn from immuneACCESS, this table holds only the in-frame rearrangements with V and J called that TCRdb kept. Clones are partly lost; checked studies trace under half to an unresolved V gene and leave the rest unexplained. Clonal size and the V and J genes are those of that table, whereas D and trimming came from the DNA. For this sample the table gives 2.3 million or so clones, of which over 90% were detected only once. Around 0.4% of the sample goes to the ten largest clones.

The clonotype was recovered from a man aged 18 to 30 in good health. Some clones in this sample may be carry-over from other donors' samples. Sequenced input: naive CD4+ T cells from PBMCs. Interpreted using the paper, the cell subset or site label stands for: CD45RA+ positively selected. The chain links TRBV5-1 with TRBJ1-3; TRBD1 fits 11 bases in the junction. CDR3 sequence: CASRGQGAGNTIYF. The DNA sequence is TGCGCCAGCAGAGGACAGGGGGCAGGAAACACCATATATTTT.